This TCR beta chain was identified during a study of cytomegalovirus exposure and HLA in healthy donors. Study details: A prior study identified just under 120 million unique TCR beta sequences from roughly 180 million T cells.

The CDR3 has 13 amino acids. The germline V gene has CDR1 MNHNY and CDR2 SVGAGI (reference sequence). Between the trimmed V and J ends, which lost 2 bases and 4 bases, there was a span of 8 bases. PCR amplification relied on 60 Vbeta primers (plus 13 Jbeta primers). The method was immunoSEQ multiplex PCR; TCRdb's version includes in-frame clones alone and lacks a portion of them. The table includes 77,000 or so clones, 75% detected once. The clonotype was recovered from a woman aged 40-49 years in good health and CMV-seronegative. The specimen was PBMCs. The rearrangement uses TRBV6-6 and TRBJ1-1, with D tentatively TRBD1 (6 bases). CDR3 region: CASSYEGGTEAFF. Written as DNA, the CDR3 is TGTGCCAGCAGTTACGAAGGGGGCACTGAAGCTTTCTTT.